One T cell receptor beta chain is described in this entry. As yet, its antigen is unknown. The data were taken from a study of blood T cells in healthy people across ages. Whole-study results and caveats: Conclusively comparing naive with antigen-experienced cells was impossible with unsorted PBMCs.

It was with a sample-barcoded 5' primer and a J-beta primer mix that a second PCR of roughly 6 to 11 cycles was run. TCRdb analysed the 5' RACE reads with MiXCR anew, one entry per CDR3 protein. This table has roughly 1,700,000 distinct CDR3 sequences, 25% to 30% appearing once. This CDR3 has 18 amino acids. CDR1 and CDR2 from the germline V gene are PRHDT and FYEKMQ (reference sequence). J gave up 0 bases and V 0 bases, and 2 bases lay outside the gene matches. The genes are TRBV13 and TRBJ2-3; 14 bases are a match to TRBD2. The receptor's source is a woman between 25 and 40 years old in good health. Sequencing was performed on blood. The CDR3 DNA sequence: TGTGCCAGCAGCTTAGGGGGACTAGCGGGAGACAGCACAGATACGCAGTATTTT. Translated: CASSLGGLAGDSTDTQYF.